A selection of T cell receptor beta chains follows, all from one sample in a study of control samples from healthy donors and cancer patients. Sequencing used immunoSEQ multiplex PCR; TCRdb keeps in-frame clones, though not all of them. The table includes about 26,000 clones, around four fifths detected once. The specimen sequenced was PBMCs. Receptors were obtained from a man in his sixties with colorectal cancer. Each CDR3 is given with its conserved first and last residue. A D gene is named only where the DNA matches it firmly. Not all rows give a size; the values are once, few, many and, for expanded clones, a class.

clone size	V gene	J gene	D gene	CDR3 DNA	CDR3 protein
few	TRBV12-3/TRBV12-4	TRBJ1-5	-	TGTGCCAGCAGCTACGGGTACGATCAGCCCCAGCATTTT	CASSYGYDQPQHF
-	TRBV27	TRBJ2-7	-	TGTGCCAGCAGTTTATTTCGGGACTACGAGCAGTACTTC	CASSLFRDYEQYF
-	TRBV14	TRBJ2-3	TRBD1	TGTGCCAGCAGCCCCGGACAGGCTAGCACAGATACGCAGTATTTT	CASSPGQASTDTQYF
few	TRBV30	TRBJ1-1	-	TGTGCCTGGAGCCTAACCGTATCGGAAGCTTTCTTT	CAWSLTVSEAFF
-	TRBV5-1	TRBJ1-6	TRBD1	TGCGCCAGCAGCTTGCAGGGGGAGAATTCACCCCTCCACTTT	CASSLQGENSPLHF
-	TRBV3-1/TRBV3-2	TRBJ1-1	-	TGTGCCAGCAGCCCCCCCCAGGGGTGGGGGGACACTGAAGCTTTCTTT	CASSPPQGWGDTEAFF
-	TRBV5-6	TRBJ1-2	-	TGTGCCAGCAGCTTGGGATCCTCGGAAGGCTACACCTTC	CASSLGSSEGYTF
-	TRBV7-9	TRBJ1-2	-	TGTGCCAGCAGCACGGTGAAGGGAGTTGGCTACACCTTC	CASSTVKGVGYTF
once	TRBV2	TRBJ2-1	TRBD1	TGTGCCAGCTCACCAACAGGGGGCTCCTACAATGAGCAGTTCTTC	CASSPTGGSYNEQFF
-	TRBV10-1	TRBJ1-5	-	TGCGCCAGCAGTGAGTCCGCACAACGATATCAGCCCCAGCATTTT	CASSESAQRYQPQHF
-	TRBV3-1/TRBV3-2	TRBJ2-4	-	TGTGCCAGCAGCCTAGTAGCAGCCAACCCCCTCTGGGGGCCTCGCGAAAACATTCAGTACTTC	CASSLVAANPLWGPRENIQYF
-	TRBV2	TRBJ2-1	-	TGTGCCAGCAGTGGCCCCAATGGCGGGGGCACTGAGCAGTTCTTC	CASSGPNGGGTEQFF
-	TRBV6-5	TRBJ1-1	-	TGTGCCAGCAGTTACGGAGGCAGGGGAAGGGGCACTGAAGCTTTCTTT	CASSYGGRGRGTEAFF
-	TRBV19	TRBJ2-2	-	TGTGCCAGTAGTCCCCGCGGGACGAACACCGGGGAGCTGTTTTTT	CASSPRGTNTGELFF
-	TRBV3-1/TRBV3-2	TRBJ1-1	-	TGTGCCAGCAGCCCCACCTCAGGTCCGGGGACTGAAGCTTTCTTT	CASSPTSGPGTEAFF
-	TRBV7-2	TRBJ2-3	-	TGTGCCAGCAGCCCCCTAGCGTCAATCCTACAAAGCACAGATACGCAGTATTTT	CASSPLASILQSTDTQYF
-	TRBV4-3	TRBJ1-1	-	TGCGCCAGCAGCCAAGGGGGGGGAGGTACTGAAGCTTTCTTT	CASSQGGGGTEAFF
-	TRBV10-2	TRBJ1-3	TRBD1	TGCGCCAGCCAAGACAGGGGGCGCGGAAACACCATATATTTT	CASQDRGRGNTIYF
-	TRBV9	TRBJ2-1	-	TGTGCCAGCAGCGTAGAGGGGTTACCCTACAATGAGCAGTTCTTC	CASSVEGLPYNEQFF
few	TRBV18	TRBJ1-4	-	TGTGCCAGCTCACCAGCTGGGGGAGAGGAAAAACTGTTTTTT	CASSPAGGEEKLFF
-	TRBV5-4	TRBJ2-1	TRBD2	TGTGCCATTTCCGTATCCCTGGGGCTAGCGGGGGGAACTTCCTACAATGAGCAGTTCTTC	CAISVSLGLAGGTSYNEQFF
-	TRBV24-1	TRBJ1-1	-	TGTGCCACCAGTGCCCTGACGGGTGAAGCTTTCTTT	CATSALTGEAFF
-	TRBV9	TRBJ1-1	-	TGTGCCAGCAGCGTAGACCCTCTTCGTTCTGAAGCTTTCTTT	CASSVDPLRSEAFF
-	TRBV6-4	TRBJ2-1	-	TGTGCCAGCAGTGACGAGGGCAGGGGGGGCAATGAGCAGTTCTTC	CASSDEGRGGNEQFF
-	TRBV20-1	TRBJ2-1	-	TGCAGTGCTAGTTCGCGCGAGCAGTTCTTC	CSASSREQFF
-	TRBV7-9	TRBJ1-4	-	TGTGCCAGCAGCCCATTGGGCGGCGAAAAACTGTTTTTT	CASSPLGGEKLFF
-	TRBV27	TRBJ1-6	TRBD1	TGTGCCAGCAGTTTCCTTGGGACAGGGATTAATTCACCCCTCCACTTT	CASSFLGTGINSPLHF
once	TRBV30	TRBJ1-5	-	TGTGCCTGGAGTGTACGGAATCAGCCCCAGCATTTT	CAWSVRNQPQHF